The 16 T cell receptor beta chains reported below all come from one sample, sequenced in a study of blood T cells in healthy people across ages. Through a sample-barcoded 5' primer and a J-beta primer mix, a second PCR was run for roughly 6 to 12 cycles. MiXCR was run by TCRdb on the 5' RACE reads, yielding one entry per CDR3 protein. The profile shows about 640,000 distinct CDR3 sequences, under 70% of them singletons. Sequencing was performed on blood. These receptors all come from a man aged 60 to 69 in good health.

This clonotype occurred a few times. The J gene is TRBJ1-2, the V gene TRBV4-1; D is uncertain. Germline-derived CDR1 and CDR2 are MGHRA and YSYEKL. This CDR3 is 15 amino acids long. Trimming pared 3 bases from V and 4 bases from J, leaving 15 bases between. The CDR3 protein is CASSHDPGRSYGYTF. In DNA, the CDR3 is TGCGCCAGCAGCCACGATCCGGGAAGGAGCTATGGCTACACCTTC.

V usage is TRBV18 and J usage is TRBJ1-2; no clear D. The CDR3 contains 14 residues. Germline assignment: CDR1 KGHSH and CDR2 LQKENI. Trimming shortened V by 3 bases and J by 4 bases, and 12 bases separated the two germline ends. This chain's CDR3 is CASSPIEALYGYTF. CDR3 coding DNA: TGTGCCAGCTCACCGATCGAGGCCCTCTATGGCTACACCTTC.

The chain uses TRBV24-1 and TRBJ2-3; maybe TRBD1 (7 bases). V lost 5 bases and J lost 2, with 13 bases in between. This CDR3 is 15 amino acids long. Germline loops: CDR1 KGHDR, CDR2 SFDVKD. CDR3 amino acids: CATSGRGAPTDTQYF. The CDR3 DNA follows: TGTGCCACCAGTGGCAGGGGGGCGCCCACAGATACGCAGTATTTT.

Of note for this clonotype: A much larger clone lies a single base off, so this may be a read error. The chain combines TRBV28 with TRBJ1-2; D remains unclear. Germline V gives CDR1 MDHEN, CDR2 SYDVKM. The CDR3 spans 14 residues. The V and J ends lost 2 bases and 3 bases respectively, with 10 bases between them. CDR3 amino acids: CASSLGGAYYGYTF. In DNA form, the CDR3 reads TGTGCCAGCAGTTTAGGCGGCGCCTACTATGGCTACACCTTC.

The CDR3 coding sequence is TGTGCCAGCAGCTTAGCGGTATCCCAAGAGACCCAGTACTTC. The encoded protein is CASSLAVSQETQYF. The V gene is TRBV7-2, the J gene TRBJ2-5; D unclear. V dropped 0 bases and J dropped 1 base, with 6 bases sitting between them. Per the germline V gene, CDR1 is SGHTA and CDR2 is FQGNSA. CDR3 length equals 14 residues.

There are a few counts of this clonotype. The rearrangement joins TRBV7-2 to TRBJ2-7; the match to TRBD2 covers 13 bases. Germline V gives CDR1 SGHTA, CDR2 FQGNSA. The ends lost 4 bases at V and 0 bases at J; junction bases unmatched: 0. The CDR3 consists of 15 residues. The CDR3 DNA is TGTGCCAGCAGCTGGACTAGCGGGGGCTCCTACGAGCAGTACTTC. Protein: CASSWTSGGSYEQYF.

The sample holds a few counts of this clonotype. The chain recombines TRBV6-5 with TRBJ1-1; 9 bases line up with TRBD1. The length of the CDR3 is 14 residues. After removal of 6 bases from V and 6 bases from J, the junction contained 8 bases not matched to a gene. CDR1 MNHEY and CDR2 SVGAGI come from the germline V gene. The CDR3 nucleotides are TGTGCCAGCAGAGAAACAGGGGGCTCCGCTGAAGCTTTCTTT. Translated, it gives CASRETGGSAEAFF.

This clonotype showed up just a few times. The chain has TRBV20-1 and TRBJ2-7; 8 bases fit TRBD1. Germline values: CDR1 DFQATT, CDR2 SNEGSKA (reference sequence). V was pared by 0 bases and J by 7 bases, with 14 bases of the junction left unmatched. This CDR3 spans 16 amino acids. The CDR3 sequence is CSARDPHRGDAGEQYF. The CDR3 DNA is TGCAGTGCTAGAGATCCCCACAGGGGGGATGCGGGGGAGCAGTACTTC.

The chain is built from TRBV9 and TRBJ2-3; D gene uncertain. This CDR3 has 16 residues. Trimming left V 0 bases short and J 0 bases short, with 11 bases between. Germline CDR1 reads SGDLS; CDR2 reads YYNGEE. CDR3 sequence (DNA): TGTGCCAGCAGCGTAGTGCACGGCCGTAGCACAGATACGCAGTATTTT. Its translation: CASSVVHGRSTDTQYF.

This chain uses TRBV5-1 with TRBJ1-4; no clear D gene. V was shortened by 5 bases and J by 3 bases, with 11 bases between the two germline ends. This CDR3 is 14 amino acids long. Germline CDR1 reads SGHRS; CDR2 reads YFSETQ. The CDR3 sequence: CASRGGTSNEKLFF. The CDR3 DNA follows: TGCGCCAGCAGGGGTGGAACTTCTAATGAAAAACTGTTTTTT.

This clonotype appeared many times. The rearrangement links TRBV7-2 to TRBJ2-1; D possibly matches TRBD1 or TRBD2 (7 bases each). Germline loops: CDR1 SGHTA, CDR2 FQGNSA. V lost 4 bases and J lost 10, with 17 bases in between. The CDR3 is 14 amino acids. CDR3 sequence: CASSYGTAGREQFF. CDR3 DNA sequence: TGTGCCAGCAGCTACGGGACAGCGGGACGGGAGCAGTTCTTC.

The chain employs TRBV7-2 and TRBJ2-7, with 11 bases aligning to TRBD2. J gave up 3 bases and V 4 bases, and 5 bases lay outside the gene matches. Germline V gene sequence: CDR1 SGHTA, CDR2 FQGNSA. The CDR3 contains 15 residues. The CDR3 loop reads CASSSAGTSGYEQYF. The DNA for the CDR3 is TGTGCCAGCAGCTCCGCCGGGACTAGCGGCTACGAGCAGTACTTC. The variable domain in full, with the rest retrieved from reference TRBV7-2 and TRBJ2-7, is GAGVSQSPSNKVTEKGKDVELRCDPISGHTALYWYRQSLGQGLEFLIYFQGNSAPDKSGLPSDRFSAERTGGSVSTLTIQRTQQEDSAVYLCASSSAGTSGYEQYFGPGTRLTVT.

V is TRBV20-1 and J is TRBJ2-4; 10 positions agree with TRBD1. TRBJ2-7 matches the DNA end more closely, so the J call is doubtful. Germline CDR1 reads DFQATT; CDR2 reads SNEGSKA (reference sequence). The CDR3 runs 16 residues. The CDR3 protein is CSARRVGDRGGDEQYF. In DNA form, the CDR3 reads TGCAGTGCTAGACGAGTTGGGGACAGGGGAGGGGACGAGCAGTACTTC.

The chain employs TRBV5-1 and TRBJ1-2; 7 bases are a match to TRBD1. Germline V gene data show CDR1 as SGHRS and CDR2 as YFSETQ. Trimming took 4 bases from V and 3 from J; bases not matched to a gene: 6. This CDR3 spans 14 amino acids. In DNA form, the CDR3 reads TGCGCCAGCAGCCCCGGACAGGATCACTATGGCTACACCTTC. The encoded protein is CASSPGQDHYGYTF.

The sample holds a few counts of this clonotype. The CDR3 bases are TGCAGTGGAAAGGAAAGCATGAACACTGAAGCTTTCTTT. It is translated as CSGKESMNTEAFF. The chain recombines TRBV20-1 with TRBJ1-1; unclear D gene. V gave up 7 bases and J gave up 0 bases, with 12 bases separating them. This CDR3 spans 13 amino acids. CDR1 is DFQATT, CDR2 SNEGSKA, per germline (reference sequence).

This clonotype occurred a few times. The chain uses TRBV4-1 and TRBJ2-1, with TRBD1 matching over 8 bases. V was clipped by 1 base and J by 5 bases; unmatched bases: 4. This CDR3 contains 15 residues. CDR1 is MGHRA, CDR2 YSYEKL, per germline. This CDR3 is CASSQGQGPNNEQFF. The CDR3 nucleotides read TGCGCCAGCAGCCAAGGACAGGGGCCAAACAATGAGCAGTTCTTC.